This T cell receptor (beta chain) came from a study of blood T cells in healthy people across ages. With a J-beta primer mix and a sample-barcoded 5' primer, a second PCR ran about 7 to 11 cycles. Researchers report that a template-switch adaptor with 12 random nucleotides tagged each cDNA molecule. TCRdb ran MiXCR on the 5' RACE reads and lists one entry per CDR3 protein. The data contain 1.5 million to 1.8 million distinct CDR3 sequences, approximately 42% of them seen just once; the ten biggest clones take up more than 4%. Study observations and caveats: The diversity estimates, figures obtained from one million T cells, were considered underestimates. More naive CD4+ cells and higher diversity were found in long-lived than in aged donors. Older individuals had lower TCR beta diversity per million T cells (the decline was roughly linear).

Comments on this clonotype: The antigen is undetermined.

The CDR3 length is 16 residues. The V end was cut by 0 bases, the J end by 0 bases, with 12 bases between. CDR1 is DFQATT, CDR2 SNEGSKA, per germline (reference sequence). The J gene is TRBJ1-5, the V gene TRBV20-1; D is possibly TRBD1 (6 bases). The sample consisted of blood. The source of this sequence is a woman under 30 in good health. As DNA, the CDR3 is TGCAGTGCTAGAGATGGACAGAAGACTAGCAATCAGCCCCAGCATTTT. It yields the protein CSARDGQKTSNQPQHF.